This passage covers 19 T cell receptor beta chains from one sample sequenced in a study of yellow fever vaccine responses in identical twins. TCRdb recomputed calls from the RT-PCR reads with MiXCR, one row per CDR3 protein. The repertoire consists of fewer than 550 distinct CDR3 sequences, with approximately 78% occurring once and the leading ten covering more than 10%. The sample in question was T cells from blood (PBMCs), unsorted or a sorted subset (not recorded which), obtained before or after yellow fever vaccination (not recorded which). The source is a woman aged 18-29 years who received the yellow fever vaccine.

This chain connects TRBV10-3 to TRBJ1-2; D uncertain. The CDR3 extends over 12 amino acids. CDR1 ENHRY and CDR2 SYGVKD come from the germline V gene. Trimming removed 7 bases at V and 4 bases at J, with 10 bases between. The CDR3 loop is CAITLESYGYTF. The CDR3 DNA reads TGTGCCATCACCCTAGAATCCTATGGCTACACCTTC.

This chain connects TRBV5-6 to TRBJ2-7; D uncertain. The V and J ends lost 0 bases and 4 bases respectively, with 11 bases between them. The germline V gene has CDR1 SGHDT and CDR2 YYEEEE. The CDR3 length is 14 residues. CDR3 nucleotides: TGTGCCAGCAGCTTGGTGGCAGACACGTACGAGCAGTACTTC. Protein sequence: CASSLVADTYEQYF.

J is TRBJ2-2 and V is TRBV11-2, with a tentative D call TRBD1 (5 bases). This CDR3 has 15 amino acids. The V gene's germline CDR1 is SGHAT and CDR2 FQNNGV. Trimming took 1 base from V and 4 from J, leaving 10 bases between them. As DNA, the CDR3 is TGTGCCAGCAGCTTAGTAGGGGCCACCACCGGGGAGCTGTTTTTT. The encoded protein is CASSLVGATTGELFF.

V and J are TRBV7-6 and TRBJ1-1; D ambiguous. The CDR3 consists of 14 residues. Germline V gene sequence: CDR1 SGHVS, CDR2 FNYEAQ. Trimming left V 1 base short and J 1 base short, with 7 bases between. CDR3 coding DNA: TGTGCCAGCAGCTTAGAGTACAGGAACACTGAAGCTTTCTTT. This codes for CASSLEYRNTEAFF.

The rearrangement uses TRBV7-1 and TRBJ1-4, with a possible D match to TRBD1 (5 bases). TRBV7-1 is an ORF for which the function is uncertain. CDR3 length: 14 amino acids. V gave up 2 bases and J gave up 8 bases, with 12 bases separating them. This CDR3 is CASSSPGPGEKLFF. The CDR3 DNA sequence: TGTGCCAGCAGCTCACCGGGACCGGGAGAAAAACTGTTTTTT.

This clonotype was picked up a small number of times. V usage is TRBV10-3 and J usage is TRBJ1-6; 8 bases agree with TRBD1. The CDR3 loop spans 14 amino acids. J lost 3 bases, V lost 10 bases, and 5 bases had no gene match. Germline CDR1 reads ENHRY; CDR2 reads SYGVKD. The CDR3 DNA reads as TGTGCCACCGGACAGGGTTTCTATAATTCACCCCTCCACTTT. As protein: CATGQGFYNSPLHF.

This rearrangement joins TRBV10-3 to TRBJ1-2; 9 bases match TRBD1. The CDR3 has 13 residues. Per germline, CDR1 ENHRY and CDR2 SYGVKD. J lost 2 bases, V lost 6 bases, and 1 base had no gene match. This CDR3 is CAIRGTGNYGYTF. The CDR3 DNA is TGTGCCATCAGGGGGACAGGGAACTATGGCTACACCTTC.

This rearrangement joins TRBV10-3 to TRBJ2-3; D tentatively fits TRBD1 or TRBD2 (7 bases each). Germline V lookup: CDR1 ENHRY, CDR2 SYGVKD. With 2 bases removed from V and 4 bases from J, the gap between germline ends came to 13 bases. CDR3 length: 15 residues. The CDR3 here is CAISEAPGGADTQYF. CDR3 coding DNA: TGTGCCATCAGTGAGGCCCCAGGGGGGGCAGATACGCAGTATTTT.

The CDR3 sequence is CASSPLLSPYEQYF. CDR3 nucleotide sequence: TGTGCCAGCAGCCCCCTATTAAGCCCATACGAGCAGTACTTC. V gene TRBV7-7 combines with J gene TRBJ2-7; no clear D. The CDR3 contains 14 residues. The germline V gene encodes CDR1 SSHAT and CDR2 FNYEAQ (reference sequence). V lost 5 bases and J 4 bases, leaving 15 bases between the germline ends.

This rearrangement joins TRBV6-5 to TRBJ1-2, with D unresolved. CDR3 length equals 13 residues. Germline V CDR1 and CDR2: MNHEY, SVGAGI. Trimming shortened V by 0 bases and J by 7 bases, and 9 bases separated the two germline ends. Written as DNA, the CDR3 is TGTGCCAGCAGTTACTCCCCTGTGGGTGGCTACACCTTC. This sequence encodes CASSYSPVGGYTF.

About this clonotype: At one end the junction does not follow the germline gene, possibly because of a read error. V and J are TRBV10-3 and TRBJ1-5; D is possibly TRBD1 (6 bases). CDR3 length: 19 amino acids. Germline V gene lookup returns CDR1 ENHRY and CDR2 SYGVKD. This chain's CDR3 is CATSESTGFAHHSNQPQHF. The CDR3 DNA follows: TGTGCCACCAGTGAGTCTACAGGGTTTGCGCATCATAGCAATCAGCCCCAGCATTTT.

J is TRBJ2-6 and V is TRBV12-3 or TRBV12-4; TRBD1 matches 8 bases. This CDR3 has 15 residues. V was pared by 5 bases and J by 3 bases, with 3 bases of the junction left unmatched. The DNA of the CDR3 is TGTGCCAGCAGTCCAGGGACAGGTGGGGCCAACGTCCTGACTTTC. As protein: CASSPGTGGANVLTF.

This sequence joins TRBV6-5 and TRBJ1-1; maybe TRBD1 (5 bases). The CDR3 extends over 15 amino acids. The V end was cut by 1 base, the J end by 4 bases, with 13 bases between. Germline CDR1 is MNHEY and CDR2 is SVGAGI. In DNA form, the CDR3 reads TGTGCCAGCAGTTACTTCAGGGTATCGGGCACTGAAGCTTTCTTT. Translation gives CASSYFRVSGTEAFF.

V is TRBV2 and J is TRBJ2-7; TRBD2 agrees at 7 bases. Germline CDR1 and CDR2: SNHLY and FYNNEI. The CDR3 spans 12 residues. J gave up 7 bases and V 4 bases, and 4 bases lay outside the gene matches. The CDR3 reads CASSVLREEQYF. In DNA form, the CDR3 reads TGTGCCAGCAGTGTTTTGCGGGAGGAGCAGTACTTC.

J is TRBJ2-2 and V is TRBV19; 8 bases map to TRBD1. The CDR3 is 15 residues long. V lost 7 bases, J lost 5 bases, and 9 bases stayed unmatched. The germline V gene has CDR1 LNHDA and CDR2 SQIVND (reference sequence). The CDR3 is CASNPTGVPTGELFF. CDR3 bases: TGTGCCAGTAATCCGACAGGGGTCCCAACCGGGGAGCTGTTTTTT.

The sample holds a few counts of this clonotype. V is TRBV6-4 and J is TRBJ1-6; D is unclear. Trimming left V 2 bases short and J 6 bases short, with 5 bases between. Germline values: CDR1 MRHNA, CDR2 SNTAGT. The CDR3 runs 13 residues. The DNA of the CDR3 is TGTGCCAGCAGTGACGTCGTTAATTCACCCCTCCACTTT. This gives the protein CASSDVVNSPLHF.

The chain uses TRBV4-1 and TRBJ1-5, with 7 bases aligning to TRBD1. Germline loops: CDR1 MGHRA, CDR2 YSYEKL. V lost 4 bases, J lost 6 bases, and 9 bases stayed unmatched. The CDR3 totals 15 residues. Here the CDR3 reads CASSPQGGKGQPQHF. The CDR3 DNA is TGCGCCAGCAGCCCCCAGGGGGGGAAGGGTCAGCCCCAGCATTTT.

V and J are TRBV20-1 and TRBJ2-5; D may match TRBD1 or TRBD2 (5 bases each). Germline V gives CDR1 DFQATT, CDR2 SNEGSKA (reference sequence). Trimming stripped 6 bases from V and 3 bases from J, with 14 bases between. CDR3 length: 13 amino acids. The CDR3 DNA follows: TGCAGTGCCCCCCGTGGGACGGAAGAGACCCAGTACTTC. This sequence encodes CSAPRGTEETQYF.

V is TRBV10-3 and J is TRBJ2-1; 13 bases are a match to TRBD2. The CDR3 runs to 15 residues. Looked up from germline, CDR1 is ENHRY and CDR2 is SYGVKD. V shed 3 bases and J 8 bases; nucleotides not matched to a gene: 4. Here the CDR3 reads CAISELAGGHYEQFF. CDR3 DNA: TGTGCCATCAGTGAACTAGCGGGAGGGCATTATGAGCAGTTCTTC.